This TCR beta chain was observed in a study of control samples from healthy donors and cancer patients. This CDR3 spans 15 amino acids. With 4 bases clipped from V and 3 bases from J, the junction kept 4 bases outside the gene matches. The germline V gene encodes CDR1 SGDLS and CDR2 YYNGEE. Some clones are missing from TCRdb's copy, which holds only in-frame ones; the method was immunoSEQ multiplex PCR. In the table there are roughly 120,000 clones, 85% to 90% of which are singletons. V usage is TRBV9 and J usage is TRBJ2-6; 7 bases agree with TRBD1. What was sequenced was blood. The origin of this receptor is a man younger than 45 in good health. CDR3 DNA: TGTGCCAGCAGCCAGGGACAGCTTGGGGCCAACGTCCTGACTTTC. This gives the protein CASSQGQLGANVLTF.